This T cell receptor (beta chain) was captured by sequencing in a study of radiotherapy plus CTLA-4 blockade in lung cancer. About the study: There were objective responses in approximately 19% of patients, and around 31% had disease control.

Participants had chemo-refractory metastatic non-small-cell lung cancer and were treated with focal radiation plus ipilimumab CTLA-4 blockade. A note on this clone: No antigen is known for it.

Notes on the study in general: Peripheral blood showed expansion of tumor-derived TCR clones after radiotherapy and ipilimumab. It was early blood T cell clone dynamics, with interferon-beta, that reportedly best predicted response.

The protocol was immunoSEQ multiplex PCR, while the TCRdb copy is restricted to in-frame clones and leaves out a portion. The data show approximately 99,000 clones, almost 90% seen once. This sample comprised peripheral blood, obtained from a patient treated with radiotherapy plus ipilimumab. The TCR comes from a human donor with non-small cell lung cancer that progressed on radiotherapy plus ipilimumab.

The CDR3: CASSLRDRATVTFF. As DNA, the CDR3 is TGTGCCAGCAGCTTACGTGACAGGGCTACCGTGACTTTCTTT. The chain recombines TRBV7-2 with TRBJ1-1, with TRBD1 identical over 7 bases. Per the germline V gene, CDR1 is SGHTA and CDR2 is FQGNSA. V gave up 2 bases and J gave up 12 bases; unmatched junction bases: 12. The CDR3 loop spans 14 amino acids.